These 12 T cell receptor beta chains were all obtained from the same sample, sequenced in a study of blood T cell repertoires in COVID-19. The protocol was immunoSEQ multiplex PCR, while the TCRdb copy is restricted to in-frame clones and leaves out a portion. The sample has around 150,000 clones; about 80% are singletons. Specimen: peripheral blood. These receptors all come from a man aged 70-80 years with acute or convalescent COVID-19.

The V and J genes are TRBV5-1 and TRBJ1-6; 8 bases align to TRBD1. CDR3 length: 16 amino acids. Germline CDR1 reads SGHRS; CDR2 reads YFSETQ. V shed 3 bases and J 17 bases; nucleotides not matched to a gene: 19. The CDR3, as DNA: TGCGCCAGCAGCTGGAATGGACCAGGGGGCCTGGAGCTTATCCACTTT. This codes for CASSWNGPGGLELIHF.

This chain uses TRBV9 with TRBJ2-5, with 14 nucleotides matching TRBD2. This CDR3 region has 16 residues. Trimming cost V 4 bases and J 5 bases; bases outside gene matches: 7. CDR1 is SGDLS, CDR2 YYNGEE, per germline. CDR3 in amino acids: CASSLRLAGGRETQYF. The CDR3 nucleotides are TGTGCCAGCAGCCTCCGACTAGCGGGGGGGCGGGAGACCCAGTACTTC. The entire variable domain, with the rest obtained from reference TRBV9 and TRBJ2-5, is as follows: DSGVTQTPKHLITATGQRVTLRCSPRSGDLSVYWYQQSLDQGLQFLIQYYNGEERAKGNILERFSAQQFPDLHSELNLSSLELGDSALYFCASSLRLAGGRETQYFGPGTRLLVL.

The V call is TRBV5-1, the J call TRBJ1-4; 7 bases fit TRBD1. This CDR3 is built from 16 residues. CDR1 is SGHRS, CDR2 YFSETQ, per germline. V dropped 0 bases and J dropped 7; count of bases not matched to a gene: 9. The CDR3 sequence is CASSLGYGTEGEKLFF. In DNA, the CDR3 is TGCGCCAGCAGCTTGGGGTATGGGACAGAAGGTGAAAAACTGTTTTTT.

The gene calls are TRBV6-5 and TRBJ1-2; D uncertain. V was pared by 2 bases and J by 3 bases, with 10 bases between. CDR3 length: 14 residues. Germline V gene sequence: CDR1 MNHEY, CDR2 SVGAGI. The CDR3 spells CASSYGYGDYGYTF. CDR3 nucleotide sequence: TGTGCCAGCAGTTACGGCTACGGAGACTATGGCTACACCTTC.

The chain carries TRBV5-1 and TRBJ2-1; TRBD1 aligns across 8 bases. CDR3 size: 13 residues. Germline loops: CDR1 SGHRS, CDR2 YFSETQ. With 4 bases clipped from V and 12 bases from J, the junction kept 9 bases outside the gene matches. CDR3 sequence: CASSPGIGTGQFF. Written as DNA, the CDR3 is TGCGCCAGCAGCCCGGGGATCGGGACAGGGCAGTTCTTC.

A single count supports this clone. The chain carries TRBV28 and TRBJ1-4; D not resolved. In germline, CDR1 is MDHEN, CDR2 SYDVKM. CDR3 length: 13 residues. V lost 7 bases and J lost 7, with 13 bases in between. The CDR3 DNA sequence: TGTGCCAGCACCGGGGTGTTGGGTGAAAAACTGTTTTTT. Its protein product is CASTGVLGEKLFF.

The gene calls are TRBV6-5 and TRBJ2-7; no definite D call. Germline CDR1 reads MNHEY; CDR2 reads SVGAGI. This CDR3 has 13 residues. V was shortened by 0 bases and J by 2 bases, with 5 bases between the two germline ends. CDR3 loop: CASSYSSAYEQYF. Here the CDR3 DNA reads TGTGCCAGCAGTTACTCGTCGGCCTACGAGCAGTACTTC.

The V call is TRBV7-9, the J call TRBJ2-5, with D perhaps TRBD1 (6 bases). The germline CDR1 and CDR2 sequences are SEHNR and FQNEAQ (reference sequence). This CDR3 has 15 amino acids. Trimming took 6 bases from V and 2 from J, leaving 16 bases between them. The CDR3 DNA is TGTGCCAGCAGATCCGGGACATGGGGGCAAGAGACCCAGTACTTC. This translates into CASRSGTWGQETQYF.

The chain has TRBV12-3 or TRBV12-4 and TRBJ1-4; D not certain. Trimming took off 1 base at V and 7 bases at J, with 4 bases between the two ends. The CDR3 spans 12 residues. CDR3 region: CASSLDTEKLFF. Here the CDR3 DNA reads TGTGCCAGCAGTTTAGACACTGAAAAACTGTTTTTT.

The V and J genes are TRBV19 and TRBJ1-5, with 9 bases lining up with TRBD1. Germline values: CDR1 LNHDA, CDR2 SQIVND (reference sequence). V shed 2 bases and J 5 bases; nucleotides not matched to a gene: 4. The CDR3 is 15 residues long. The CDR3 sequence is CASSIRDRAHQPQHF. In DNA form, the CDR3 reads TGTGCCAGTAGTATACGGGACAGGGCCCATCAGCCCCAGCATTTT.

V usage is TRBV14 and J usage is TRBJ1-4; 8 bases line up with TRBD1. Germline V gene sequence: CDR1 SGHDN, CDR2 FVKESK. The CDR3 length is 15 residues. J gave up 4 bases and V 3 bases, and 4 bases lay outside the gene matches. Written as DNA, the CDR3 is TGTGCCAGCAGCCAGGAGGACAGGGATAATGAAAAACTGTTTTTT. This sequence encodes CASSQEDRDNEKLFF. Full variable domain (remainder filled in from reference TRBV14 and TRBJ1-4): EAGVTQFPSHSVIEKGQTVTLRCDPISGHDNLYWYRRVMGKEIKFLLHFVKESKQDESGMPNNRFLAERTGGTYSTLKVQPAELEDSGVYFCASSQEDRDNEKLFFGSGTQLSVL.

A few counts support this clone. CDR3 sequence (DNA): TGTGCCAGCAGCCAACGACGGGACTCCAAGGGTGGCTACACCTTC. Protein product: CASSQRRDSKGGYTF. V and J are TRBV11-2 and TRBJ1-2, with a weak D call TRBD1 (5 bases). The V end was cut by 5 bases, the J end by 7 bases, with 20 bases between. The CDR3 sequence is 15 residues long. Germline V gene lookup returns CDR1 SGHAT and CDR2 FQNNGV.